The 24 T cell receptor beta chains below all came from one sample that was sequenced in a study of cytomegalovirus exposure and HLA in healthy donors. With 60 Vbeta and 13 Jbeta primers, the PCR was carried out. Data came from immunoSEQ multiplex PCR; TCRdb stores just in-frame clones and leaves some out. The sample consists of about 190,000 clones, around 83% of them appearing once. The sample was PBMCs. Receptor source: a woman aged 45 to 65 in good health and CMV-seropositive.

This chain links TRBV27 with TRBJ1-2; 10 bases fit TRBD1. With V trimmed by 4 bases and J by 4 bases, 9 bases remained unmatched. Germline CDR1 reads MNHEY; CDR2 reads SMNVEV (reference sequence). The CDR3 has 16 amino acids. The CDR3 bases are TGTGCCAGCAGTTCCCACCGGGACAGGGGAATCTATGGCTACACCTTC. As protein: CASSSHRDRGIYGYTF.

J is TRBJ1-2 and V is TRBV10-3, with D possibly matching TRBD1 (6 bases). V was cut by 8 bases and J by 2 bases, with 15 bases left in between. The CDR3 sequence is 14 residues long. The germline V gene has CDR1 ENHRY and CDR2 SYGVKD. CDR3: CAIAPDSQNYGYTF. In nucleotides, the CDR3 is TGTGCCATCGCACCGGACAGCCAGAACTATGGCTACACCTTC.

V and J are TRBV5-1 and TRBJ2-3, with no clear D. The V gene lost 6 bases and the J gene lost 4 bases, with 9 bases spanning the gap. The CDR3 extends over 12 amino acids. Germline lookup yields CDR1 SGHRS and CDR2 YFSETQ. As DNA, the CDR3 is TGCGCCAGCAATGAGAACTCAGATACGCAGTATTTT. This gives the protein CASNENSDTQYF.

This clone has more than one count but fewer than ten. This chain joins TRBV14 and TRBJ1-2, with a possible D match to TRBD1 (6 bases). Germline CDR1 and CDR2: SGHDN and FVKESK. The CDR3 consists of 14 residues. The ends were cut back, 1 base at V and 7 bases at J, with 13 bases in the middle. The CDR3 DNA follows: TGTGCCAGCAGCCAAGCGGGGGGCTGGCTTGGCTACACCTTC. This translates into CASSQAGGWLGYTF.

The chain employs TRBV7-6 and TRBJ1-5; 7 bases map to TRBD1. The V and J ends lost 5 bases and 0 bases, in that order; junction bases with no gene match: 7. The CDR3 length is 16 residues. Germline CDR1 reads SGHVS; CDR2 reads FNYEAQ. The DNA for the CDR3 is TGTGCCAGCAGCCCAGGGGGGTGGAATAGCAATCAGCCCCAGCATTTT. Its protein product is CASSPGGWNSNQPQHF.

The V and J genes are TRBV27 and TRBJ2-2; D remains ambiguous. Germline-derived CDR1 and CDR2 are MNHEY and SMNVEV (reference sequence). The CDR3 covers 13 residues. Trimming removed 2 bases from V and 6 bases from J, with 7 bases in between. As DNA, the CDR3 is TGTGCCAGCAGTTTAGTTCTGTCCGGGGAGCTGTTTTTT. Protein: CASSLVLSGELFF.

Details on this clone: In this CDR3 the conserved last residue, phenylalanine or tryptophan, is missing, so a read error is likely. The chain joins TRBV29-1 to TRBJ1-5, with no clear D. The length of the CDR3 is 17 residues. The germline CDR1 and CDR2 sequences are SQVTM and ANQGSEA. The ends were cut back, 4 bases at V and 2 bases at J, with 21 bases in the middle. CDR3 sequence: CSVVEHSEPSGNQPQHL. The DNA of the CDR3 is TGCAGCGTTGTGGAGCACTCGGAGCCCTCTGGCAATCAGCCCCAGCATCTT.

This clone was seen once. The chain has TRBV6-5 and TRBJ1-2; TRBD1 agrees at 8 bases. V dropped 6 bases and J dropped 5; count of bases not matched to a gene: 5. CDR1 MNHEY and CDR2 SVGAGI come from the germline V gene. The CDR3 runs 13 residues. CDR3 in DNA: TGTGCCAGCAGCGAGGGACAGGTATATGGCTACACCTTC. Its protein product is CASSEGQVYGYTF.

The chain is built from TRBV6-5 and TRBJ2-7; D perhaps matches TRBD2 (7 bases). V lost 5 bases and J 3 bases, leaving 17 bases between the germline ends. In germline, CDR1 is MNHEY, CDR2 SVGAGI. CDR3 size: 15 residues. CDR3 loop: CASSVRGARDYEQYF. In DNA form, the CDR3 reads TGTGCCAGCAGTGTACGGGGGGCTCGGGACTACGAGCAGTACTTC.

The V call is TRBV19, the J call TRBJ2-3; a weak D match, TRBD2 (5 bases). The V end lost 6 bases, the J end lost 6 bases, and 7 bases lay between the germline ends. Germline CDR1 LNHDA, CDR2 SQIVND (reference sequence). The CDR3 sequence is 11 residues long. The CDR3 DNA follows: TGTGCCAGTAGAAGGAGGGATACGCAGTATTTT. Translated, it gives CASRRRDTQYF.

V is TRBV9 and J is TRBJ1-6; D unclear. Germline V gives CDR1 SGDLS, CDR2 YYNGEE. Trimming took off 4 bases at V and 7 bases at J, with 15 bases between the two ends. CDR3 length: 15 amino acids. CDR3 bases: TGTGCCAGCAGCCCACGGGCCCCGGGGAATTCACCCCTCCACTTT. Amino acids: CASSPRAPGNSPLHF.

The chain uses TRBV5-1 and TRBJ2-1, with D possibly matching TRBD2 (5 bases). The CDR3 runs 16 residues. The germline V and J ends were trimmed by 3 bases and 6 bases, with 19 bases remaining between them. The germline gives CDR1 SGHRS, CDR2 YFSETQ. The CDR3 region has the DNA TGCGCCAGCAGCTCCCTTAGCGTACGTACTACCAATGAGCAGTTCTTC. Amino acid sequence: CASSSLSVRTTNEQFF.

The chain uses TRBV5-1 and TRBJ1-5; D remains unclear. This CDR3 has 14 residues. In germline, CDR1 is SGHRS, CDR2 YFSETQ. The V end lost 0 bases, the J end lost 7 bases, and 11 bases lay between the germline ends. The CDR3 sequence is CASSLGRGDQPQHF. The CDR3 DNA follows: TGCGCCAGCAGCTTGGGGCGGGGTGACCAGCCCCAGCATTTT. Complete variable domain (other parts from reference TRBV5-1 and TRBJ1-5): KAGVTQTPRYLIKTRGQQVTLSCSPISGHRSVSWYQQTPGQGLQFLFEYFSETQRNKGNFPGRFSGRQFSNSRSEMNVSTLELGDSALYLCASSLGRGDQPQHFGDGTRLSIL.

This chain connects TRBV5-4 to TRBJ1-1; the D gene is possibly TRBD1 (5 bases). CDR1 SGHNT and CDR2 YYREEE come from the germline V gene (reference sequence). The V and J ends lost 0 bases and 5 bases respectively, with 14 bases between them. The CDR3 loop spans 15 amino acids. This CDR3 is CASSLGQGAGTEAFF. The DNA for the CDR3 is TGTGCCAGCAGCTTGGGCCAGGGCGCGGGGACTGAAGCTTTCTTT.

The gene calls are TRBV5-1 and TRBJ2-6; D is ambiguous. The V end lost 3 bases, the J end lost 0 bases, and 10 bases lay between the germline ends. The CDR3 extends over 16 amino acids. Germline CDR1 and CDR2: SGHRS and YFSETQ. The CDR3 is CASSYSFASGANVLTF. The CDR3, as DNA: TGCGCCAGCAGCTACAGCTTTGCCTCTGGGGCCAACGTCCTGACTTTC.

There are a few counts of this clone. CDR3 loop: CASSLGASNTGELFF. For the CDR3, the DNA is TGTGCCAGCAGCTTAGGGGCTTCGAACACCGGGGAGCTGTTTTTT. J is TRBJ2-2 and V is TRBV7-9; D is unresolved. The CDR3 totals 15 residues. V lost 1 base and J lost 0, with 6 bases in between. Germline CDR1 SEHNR, CDR2 FQNEAQ (reference sequence).

This rearrangement joins TRBV2 to TRBJ1-2; tentative D call: TRBD1 (5 bases). This CDR3 is built from 12 residues. Germline V gene lookup returns CDR1 SNHLY and CDR2 FYNNEI. Trimming left V 6 bases short and J 8 bases short, with 13 bases between. CDR3 residues: CASRGRELGYTF. In DNA form, the CDR3 reads TGTGCCAGCAGAGGCAGGGAACTGGGCTACACCTTC.

The CDR3 bases are TGTGCCAGTAGTATTTCCGGGACTGATAATGAAAAACTGTTTTTT. Its translation: CASSISGTDNEKLFF. The chain is built from TRBV19 and TRBJ1-4, with a possible D match to TRBD1 (5 bases). Germline CDR1 is LNHDA and CDR2 is SQIVND (reference sequence). V was clipped by 3 bases and J by 4 bases, with 12 bases between them. CDR3 length equals 15 residues.

The chain links TRBV7-2 to TRBJ2-4; a possible D gene is TRBD2 (5 bases). V was cut by 3 bases and J by 7 bases, with 13 bases left in between. Per the germline V gene, CDR1 is SGHTA and CDR2 is FQGNSA. The CDR3 covers 14 residues. The CDR3: CASSFSSGPNIQYF. The CDR3 bases are TGTGCCAGCAGCTTTTCGAGCGGTCCTAACATTCAGTACTTC.

The rearrangement joins TRBV9 to TRBJ1-4; possible D gene TRBD1, 6 bases. The CDR3 consists of 20 residues. Germline assignment: CDR1 SGDLS and CDR2 YYNGEE. The ends were cut back, 0 bases at V and 5 bases at J, with 26 bases in the middle. As DNA, the CDR3 is TGTGCCAGCAGCGTAGTCCCGAGTCAAGGAACAGGACAGCTAAATGAAAAACTGTTTTTT. This gives the protein CASSVVPSQGTGQLNEKLFF. The full variable domain, completed using reference TRBV9 and TRBJ1-4, is DSGVTQTPKHLITATGQRVTLRCSPRSGDLSVYWYQQSLDQGLQFLIQYYNGEERAKGNILERFSAQQFPDLHSELNLSSLELGDSALYFCASSVVPSQGTGQLNEKLFFGSGTQLSVL.

V and J are TRBV6-5 and TRBJ1-5; D gene uncertain. V was pared by 6 bases and J by 2 bases, with 14 bases between. The germline V gene has CDR1 MNHEY and CDR2 SVGAGI. The CDR3 has 15 amino acids. The chain's CDR3 is CASSFVGAGNQPQHF. The CDR3, as DNA: TGTGCCAGCAGCTTCGTAGGTGCGGGCAATCAGCCCCAGCATTTT.

The chain couples TRBV9 to TRBJ2-1; 10 bases are a match to TRBD2. The CDR3 sequence is 15 residues long. The V gene end was trimmed by 4 bases and the J gene end by 2 bases; junction bases not matched to a gene: 3. Germline V gives CDR1 SGDLS, CDR2 YYNGEE. CDR3 amino acids: CASSLSGGAYNEQFF. In DNA form, the CDR3 reads TGTGCCAGCAGCTTGAGCGGGGGGGCCTACAATGAGCAGTTCTTC.

The V gene is TRBV15, the J gene TRBJ1-4; D is ambiguous. V dropped 1 base and J dropped 3 bases, with 9 bases sitting between them. Germline V gene sequence: CDR1 LNHNV, CDR2 YYDKDF (reference sequence). This CDR3 is built from 15 residues. CDR3 sequence: CATSRGLAPNEKLFF. The DNA of the CDR3 is TGTGCCACCAGCAGAGGCTTAGCACCTAATGAAAAACTGTTTTTT. The complete variable domain, with remaining parts taken from reference TRBV15 and TRBJ1-4, reads DAMVIQNPRYQVTQFGKPVTLSCSQTLNHNVMYWYQQKSSQAPKLLFHYYDKDFNNEADTPDNFQSRRPNTSFCFLDIRSPGLGDTAMYLCATSRGLAPNEKLFFGSGTQLSVL.

This rearrangement joins TRBV2 to TRBJ1-5; 10 bases agree with TRBD1. The CDR3 spans 18 residues. Germline V gene sequence: CDR1 SNHLY, CDR2 FYNNEI. The V gene end was trimmed by 7 bases and the J gene end by 1 base; junction bases not matched to a gene: 13. The CDR3 sequence is CASTGRGTGAVSNQPQHF. In nucleotides, the CDR3 is TGTGCCAGCACTGGGCGTGGGACAGGGGCCGTGAGCAATCAGCCCCAGCATTTT.